This T cell receptor beta chain was recovered during a study of blood T cell repertoires in COVID-19. Study-level background: Italy, Spain and the United States were the sources of the convalescent and acute COVID-19 samples. In each case, the material was cDNA or gDNA derived from T cells, B-cell-depleted T cells, or PBMCs.

In the study's own analysis: By means of reference gene primer amplification, nucleated cell counts were estimated. Using immunoSEQ multiplex PCR, the repertoire was profiled, and TCRdb retains in-frame clones only, with some absent. Clone size and the V and J calls come from that table; the DNA yielded D and trimming. The data contain under 200,000 clones, roughly 87% of them singletons. The sequencing input was peripheral blood. The clonotype originates from a man aged 55 to 69 with active or convalescent COVID-19.

CDR3 coding DNA: TGTGCCAGCAGCTTATTTTCCAGTCATGAGCAGTTCTTC. It codes for CASSLFSSHEQFF. The V and J genes are TRBV7-9 and TRBJ2-1; D unresolved. Germline V gene sequence: CDR1 SEHNR, CDR2 FQNEAQ (reference sequence). The CDR3 loop spans 13 amino acids. V was cut by 2 bases and J by 8 bases, with 10 bases left in between.